One and the same sample provided the 18 T cell receptor beta chains below, sequenced in a study of cytomegalovirus exposure and HLA in healthy donors. A multiplex PCR was run with 60 Vbeta primers and 13 Jbeta primers. This table comes from immunoSEQ multiplex PCR, and its TCRdb copy is limited to in-frame clones, with some not included. The sample records 75,000 to 100,000 clones, over 75% being singletons. Sample: PBMCs. Receptors were obtained from a man aged 40-50 years in good health and CMV-seronegative.

The V call is TRBV5-1, the J call TRBJ2-1; 8 nucleotides match TRBD1. Germline V gives CDR1 SGHRS, CDR2 YFSETQ. The junction had 5 bases not matched to a gene; V was cut back by 4 bases and J by 8 bases. CDR3 size: 13 residues. The CDR3 DNA reads as TGCGCCAGCAGCACCGGACAGGGCTATGAGCAGTTCTTC. Its protein product is CASSTGQGYEQFF.

This rearrangement joins TRBV2 to TRBJ2-7; D perhaps matches TRBD2 (5 bases). The CDR3 is 14 amino acids. The V and J ends lost 6 bases and 0 bases respectively, with 12 bases between them. Germline CDR1 and CDR2: SNHLY and FYNNEI. Here the CDR3 DNA reads TGTGCCAGCAGCGCGGAGGCGAGCTCCTACGAGCAGTACTTC. Amino acid sequence: CASSAEASSYEQYF.

The chain combines TRBV18 with TRBJ1-1, with no clear D. The germline gives CDR1 KGHSH, CDR2 LQKENI. The CDR3 extends over 15 amino acids. Trimming removed 0 bases at V and 4 bases at J, with 12 bases between. CDR3 loop: CASSPPEALTTEAFF. The CDR3 DNA reads as TGTGCCAGCTCACCACCGGAGGCCCTAACCACTGAAGCTTTCTTT.

The chain is built from TRBV30 and TRBJ1-6; 8 bases map to TRBD1. The ends lost 4 bases at V and 7 bases at J; junction bases unmatched: 9. The CDR3 has 15 residues. Germline V gives CDR1 GTSNPN, CDR2 SVGIG (reference sequence). CDR3 sequence (DNA): TGTGCCTGGAAGCTTGGACAGGGTGAAAATTCACCCCTCCACTTT. Its protein is CAWKLGQGENSPLHF.

The rearrangement links TRBV19 to TRBJ2-6, with D unclear. The CDR3 runs to 15 residues. Trimming stripped 7 bases from V and 0 bases from J, with 10 bases between. Germline V gene data show CDR1 as LNHDA and CDR2 as SQIVND (reference sequence). The CDR3, as DNA: TGTGCCAGTAAGGCCCCAGGCTCTGGGGCCAACGTCCTGACTTTC. Translated, it gives CASKAPGSGANVLTF.

The genes are TRBV19 and TRBJ1-5, with TRBD1 matching over 7 bases. Germline values: CDR1 LNHDA, CDR2 SQIVND (reference sequence). After removal of 1 base from V and 3 bases from J, the junction contained 3 bases not matched to a gene. This CDR3 region has 15 residues. The CDR3 DNA is TGTGCCAGTAGTATAGGGGGGACAGCCAATCAGCCCCAGCATTTT. This codes for CASSIGGTANQPQHF.

The V and J genes are TRBV7-2 and TRBJ2-7; the match to TRBD1 covers 9 bases. The V segment lost 5 bases and the J segment 3 bases; nucleotides outside the gene matches: 5. Germline V lookup: CDR1 SGHTA, CDR2 FQGNSA. The CDR3 has 14 amino acids. The CDR3 region is CASSRTGDNYEQYF. In DNA, the CDR3 is TGTGCCAGCAGCAGGACAGGGGACAACTACGAGCAGTACTTC.

V usage is TRBV19 and J usage is TRBJ2-5; D possibly corresponds to TRBD2 (5 bases). Trimming cost V 3 bases and J 2 bases, with 16 bases left between them. The germline gives CDR1 LNHDA, CDR2 SQIVND (reference sequence). The CDR3 is 16 residues long. The DNA of the CDR3 is TGTGCCAGTAGTATGGACGGACTCCGAGGACAAGAGACCCAGTACTTC. Amino acid sequence: CASSMDGLRGQETQYF.

The V gene is TRBV9, the J gene TRBJ1-4; D remains ambiguous. Trimming removed 5 bases at V and 0 bases at J, with 11 bases between. Germline values: CDR1 SGDLS, CDR2 YYNGEE. This CDR3 is built from 15 residues. The CDR3 region has the DNA TGTGCCAGCAGTGAGGGAGCTGCAACTAATGAAAAACTGTTTTTT. As protein: CASSEGAATNEKLFF. Supplemented by reference TRBV9 and TRBJ1-4, the full variable domain reads DSGVTQTPKHLITATGQRVTLRCSPRSGDLSVYWYQQSLDQGLQFLIQYYNGEERAKGNILERFSAQQFPDLHSELNLSSLELGDSALYFCASSEGAATNEKLFFGSGTQLSVL.

The rearrangement uses TRBV7-9 and TRBJ2-5; D is ambiguous. Germline CDR1 and CDR2: SEHNR and FQNEAQ (reference sequence). Between the trimmed V and J ends, which lost 2 bases and 4 bases, there was a span of 8 bases. This CDR3 has 13 amino acids. The CDR3 sequence is CASSLLTGETQYF. The CDR3 nucleotides read TGTGCCAGCAGCTTATTAACGGGAGAGACCCAGTACTTC.

This clone was seen once. The V and J genes are TRBV27 and TRBJ2-3, with D perhaps matching TRBD2 (6 bases). The V and J ends lost 3 bases and 1 base respectively, with 11 bases between them. The length of the CDR3 is 15 residues. CDR1 is MNHEY and CDR2 is SMNVEV in the germline V gene (reference sequence). The CDR3 sequence: CASSLEGRGTDTQYF. In nucleotides, the CDR3 is TGTGCCAGCAGTTTGGAGGGCAGGGGCACAGATACGCAGTATTTT.

Remarks on this clone: An end of the junction differs from the germline gene, which may be a read error. J is TRBJ2-2 and V is TRBV4-1; D may be TRBD2 (6 bases). CDR3 length equals 17 residues. Germline V gene data show CDR1 as MGHRA and CDR2 as YSYEKL. The CDR3 nucleotides are TGCGCCAGCAGAAAACAAGATGTTCCACCGAGGACCGGGGGGCTGTTTTTT. Translated: CASRKQDVPPRTGGLFF.

This chain connects TRBV7-8 to TRBJ1-1, with a weak D call TRBD1 (6 bases). Deletions cut 5 bases from V and 4 bases from J, with 17 bases between. The CDR3 spans 15 residues. Germline V gene data show CDR1 as SGHVS and CDR2 as FQNEAQ. CDR3 in amino acids: CASSPGTKISTEAFF. The CDR3 nucleotides are TGTGCCAGCAGCCCCGGGACAAAAATTAGCACTGAAGCTTTCTTT.

This chain joins TRBV2 and TRBJ1-1; D not certain. V lost 1 base and J lost 5, with 11 bases in between. Germline CDR1 SNHLY, CDR2 FYNNEI. The CDR3 spans 14 residues. DNA for the CDR3: TGTGCCAGCAGTGAAGATCGGGTGTGGACTGAAGCTTTCTTT. Encoded protein: CASSEDRVWTEAFF.

The rearrangement joins TRBV5-5 to TRBJ1-6; D not resolved. Trimming pared 1 base from V and 5 bases from J, leaving 7 bases between. Germline lookup yields CDR1 SGHKS and CDR2 YYEKEE (reference sequence). The CDR3 is made up of 14 amino acids. CDR3 DNA: TGTGCCAGCAGCTTGCGTCTTGATAATTCACCCCTCCACTTT. Its protein is CASSLRLDNSPLHF. The full variable domain, with the rest looked up from reference TRBV5-5 and TRBJ1-6, is DAGVTQSPTHLIKTRGQQVTLRCSPISGHKSVSWYQQVLGQGPQFIFQYYEKEERGRGNFPDRFSARQFPNYSSELNVNALLLGDSALYLCASSLRLDNSPLHFGNGTRLTVT.

Only a few counts were recorded for this clone. This chain links TRBV6-1 with TRBJ1-2; possibly TRBD1 for D (5 bases). The germline V gene has CDR1 MNHNS and CDR2 SASEGT. The V and J ends lost 7 bases and 8 bases respectively, with 14 bases between them. The CDR3 extends over 12 amino acids. The CDR3 sequence is CASNSGGVGYTF. As DNA, the CDR3 is TGTGCCAGCAACTCTGGAGGGGTAGGCTACACCTTC.

The V gene is TRBV9, the J gene TRBJ2-7, with TRBD1 matching over 8 bases. Germline CDR1 is SGDLS and CDR2 is YYNGEE. The length of the CDR3 is 14 residues. With 4 bases clipped from V and 0 bases from J, the junction kept 3 bases outside the gene matches. CDR3 protein: CASSSGTGSYEQYF. CDR3 in DNA: TGTGCCAGCAGCTCAGGGACAGGCTCCTACGAGCAGTACTTC.

V and J are TRBV7-6 and TRBJ1-1; 8 nucleotides line up with TRBD1. Trimming removed 2 bases from V and 3 bases from J; junction bases left unmatched: 5. Germline-derived CDR1 and CDR2 are SGHVS and FNYEAQ. The CDR3 sequence is 15 residues long. The CDR3 region is CASSLLQGGDTEAFF. The CDR3 nucleotides are TGTGCCAGCAGCTTATTACAGGGGGGCGACACTGAAGCTTTCTTT.